This is a list of T cell receptor beta chains from one sample in a study of spatial heterogeneity in lung cancer. MiXCR, run by TCRdb on the 5' RACE reads, gives a single entry per CDR3 protein. The sample lists roughly 17,000 distinct CDR3 sequences, 15% to 20% occurring once. Specimen: PBMCs, collected at surgery. All receptors derive from a male donor with early-stage non-small cell lung cancer. CDR3s include the opening cysteine and the closing phenylalanine or tryptophan. D genes are given only for firm matches. Part of the rows lack a size; the others show once, few, many or a class for expanded clones.

J: TRBJ2-2; D: -; size: -; V: TRBV30; length: 15; DNA: TGTGCCTGGAGTGTACACCGTTCCGGAACCGGGGAGCTGTTTTTT; CDR3: CAWSVHRSGTGELFF
J: TRBJ2-1; D: -; size: many; V: TRBV19; length: 13; DNA: TGTGCCAGTAGTATCGGATCAGACAATGAGCAGTTCTTC; CDR3: CASSIGSDNEQFF
J: TRBJ2-3; D: TRBD2; size: -; V: TRBV19; length: 15; DNA: TGTGCCAGTAATGCCCTCCAAGGACTAGATGATACGCAGTATTTT; CDR3: CASNALQGLDDTQYF
J: TRBJ2-7; D: -; size: medium-sized; V: TRBV5-1; length: 15; DNA: TGCGCCAGCAGCTTGGGCCCCGGACCTAACTACGAGCAGTACTTC; CDR3: CASSLGPGPNYEQYF
J: TRBJ1-5; D: -; size: -; V: TRBV7-2; length: 13; DNA: TGTGCCAGCAGCGGACAGAGCAATCAGCCCCAGCATTTT; CDR3: CASSGQSNQPQHF
J: TRBJ1-3; D: TRBD1; size: many; V: TRBV25-1; length: 15; DNA: TGTGCCAGCAGAACTACAGGGGGCTTTGGAAACACCATATATTTT; CDR3: CASRTTGGFGNTIYF
J: TRBJ2-2; D: -; size: -; V: TRBV25-1; length: 12; DNA: TGTGCCAGCGGGGGGCAGGGGTGGGAGCTGTTTTTT; CDR3: CASGGQGWELFF
J: TRBJ2-1; D: -; size: many; V: TRBV2; length: 15; DNA: TGTGCCATCCTAGGCACAGGGCGAAACTACAATGAGCAGTTCTTC; CDR3: CAILGTGRNYNEQFF
J: TRBJ2-7; D: -; size: few; V: TRBV2; length: 13; DNA: TGTGCCAGCAGGGGGGGAGGTTGGAACGAGCAGTACTTC; CDR3: CASRGGGWNEQYF
J: TRBJ1-6; D: -; size: many; V: TRBV5-1; length: 15; DNA: TGCGCCAGCAGCCCAAACGGGGGCGATAATTCACCCCTCCACTTT; CDR3: CASSPNGGDNSPLHF
J: TRBJ2-5; D: -; size: few; V: TRBV9; length: 13; DNA: TGTGCCAGCAGCCGGCCGGGGGAAGAGACCCAGTACTTC; CDR3: CASSRPGEETQYF
J: TRBJ2-3; D: -; size: few; V: TRBV7-8; length: 14; DNA: TGTGCCAGCAGCTTAATGGGGGATACAGATACGCAGTATTTT; CDR3: CASSLMGDTDTQYF
J: TRBJ2-7; D: TRBD1; size: -; V: TRBV20-1; length: 13; DNA: TGCAGTGCCCCAAGACAGGGTAGCTACGAGCAGTACTTC; CDR3: CSAPRQGSYEQYF
J: TRBJ1-4; D: TRBD1; size: many; V: TRBV7-9; length: 17; DNA: TGTGCCAGCAGCTTAGCGGGAGGTGGGGACAGCAATGAAAAACTGTTTTTT; CDR3: CASSLAGGGDSNEKLFF
J: TRBJ1-1; D: -; size: medium-sized; V: TRBV29-1; length: 12; DNA: TGCAGCGGTCGACACTTGAACACTGAAGCTTTCTTT; CDR3: CSGRHLNTEAFF
J: TRBJ2-1; D: -; size: few; V: TRBV27; length: 15; DNA: TGTGCCAGCAGTCGGACAGATAGCTCCTACAATGAGCAGTTCTTC; CDR3: CASSRTDSSYNEQFF
J: TRBJ2-3; D: TRBD2; size: few; V: TRBV29-1; length: 15; DNA: TGCAGCGTTGGCGGCGGGGGGGCCGAGGGAGATACGCAGTATTTT; CDR3: CSVGGGGAEGDTQYF